This paragraph covers one T cell receptor (beta chain) sequence. Random hexamers were used to reverse transcribe an amount of roughly 0.45 to 1 ug RNA. Across 54 Vbeta and 13 Jbeta, TCR beta CDR3 was amplified with immunoSEQ multiplex PCR. Using its own MiXCR run on the immunoSEQ multiplex PCR reads, TCRdb lists one record per CDR3 protein. This table has 50,000 to 55,000 distinct CDR3 sequences, 85% to 95% appearing once. Germline V gene lookup returns CDR1 SGHDN and CDR2 FVKESK. With 1 base removed from V and 3 bases from J, the gap between germline ends came to 7 bases. The CDR3 loop spans 15 amino acids. This specimen belongs to a study of CD8 T cells in Susac syndrome.

Sequencing was carried out using CD8+ T cells from PBMCs. The TCR comes from a human donor with Susac syndrome. This chain links TRBV14 with TRBJ2-6; D gene uncertain. The CDR3 sequence: CASSQAFVGANVLTF. The DNA for the CDR3 is TGTGCCAGCAGCCAAGCCTTCGTTGGGGCCAACGTCCTGACTTTC.